This T cell receptor (beta chain) was profiled in a study of shared clonotypes between healthy human individuals. The CDR3 sequence is 12 residues long. The V and J ends lost 2 bases and 4 bases respectively, with 8 bases between them. Per the germline V gene, CDR1 is GTSNPN and CDR2 is SVGIG (reference sequence). The test was conducted at deep level. The genomic DNA of each subset was split evenly across several immunoSEQ plates. Assay used: immunoSEQ multiplex PCR; TCRdb lists only in-frame clones, some missing. The sample has 2,100,000 or so clones, nearly 97% seen once. In regard to this clone: The identical CDR3 is also encoded by other nucleotide sequences in the sample.

All the donors were Caucasian adults who lived in Nashville, Tennessee. This receptor was identified in a man aged 18 to 29 in good health. The rearrangement joins TRBV30 to TRBJ2-5; a weak D match, TRBD1 (5 bases). The sequencing sample was made of naive CD4+ T cells sorted from blood. Indicated subset: CD45RA+ positively selected. Written as DNA, the CDR3 is TGTGCCTGGAGTAGGGGCGGAGAGACCCAGTACTTC. Protein sequence: CAWSRGGETQYF.